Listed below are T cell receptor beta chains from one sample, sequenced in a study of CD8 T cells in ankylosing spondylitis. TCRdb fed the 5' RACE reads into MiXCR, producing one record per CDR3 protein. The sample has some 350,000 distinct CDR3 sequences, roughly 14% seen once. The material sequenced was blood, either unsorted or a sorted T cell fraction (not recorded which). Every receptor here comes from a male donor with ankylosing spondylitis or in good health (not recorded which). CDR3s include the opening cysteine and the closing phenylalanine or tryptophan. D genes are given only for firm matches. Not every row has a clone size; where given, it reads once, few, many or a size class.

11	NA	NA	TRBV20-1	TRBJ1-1	CSAAKGDVAFF	TGCAGTGCTGCAAAAGGAGATGTGGCTTTCTTT
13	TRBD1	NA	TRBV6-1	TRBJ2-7	CASGTGGIYEQYF	TGTGCCAGCGGGACAGGGGGTATCTACGAGCAGTACTTC
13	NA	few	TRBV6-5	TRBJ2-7	CASSYSTGREQYF	TGTGCCAGCAGTTACTCGACGGGGAGGGAGCAGTACTTC
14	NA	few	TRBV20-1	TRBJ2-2	CSASRPGPGGELFF	TGCAGTGCTAGTCGGCCGGGGCCGGGCGGGGAGCTGTTTTTT
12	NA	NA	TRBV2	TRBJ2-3	CASRYSTDTQYF	TGTGCCAGCAGATATAGCACAGATACGCAGTATTTT
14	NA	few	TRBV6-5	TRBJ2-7	CASSFPGATYEQYF	TGTGCCAGCAGTTTCCCCGGGGCCACCTACGAGCAGTACTTC
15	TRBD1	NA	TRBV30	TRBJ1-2	CAWSVMRTGYYGYTF	TGTGCCTGGAGTGTTATGAGGACAGGATACTATGGCTACACCTTC
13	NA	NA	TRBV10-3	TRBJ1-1	CAISEPGPTEAFF	TGTGCCATCAGTGAGCCAGGGCCGACTGAAGCTTTCTTT
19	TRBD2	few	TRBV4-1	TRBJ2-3	CASSQSLPRLAGDSDTQYF	TGCGCCAGCAGCCAATCATTGCCGCGGCTAGCGGGGGATTCAGATACGCAGTATTTT
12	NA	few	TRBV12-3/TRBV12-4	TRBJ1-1	CASSLGGAGRVF	TGTGCCAGCAGTTTGGGAGGTGCCGGGCGGGTCTTT
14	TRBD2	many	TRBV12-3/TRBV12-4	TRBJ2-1	CASSLAGGYNEQFF	TGTGCCAGCAGCCTCGCGGGGGGCTACAATGAGCAGTTCTTC
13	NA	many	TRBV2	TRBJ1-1	CASEEGGDTEAFF	TGTGCCAGCGAGGAAGGGGGGGACACTGAAGCTTTCTTT
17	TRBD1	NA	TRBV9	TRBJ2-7	CASSPIPPGQGWYEQYF	TGTGCCAGCAGCCCCATTCCTCCGGGACAGGGTTGGTACGAGCAGTACTTC
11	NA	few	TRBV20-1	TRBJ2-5	CSALSGETQYF	TGCAGTGCCCTATCCGGAGAGACCCAGTACTTC
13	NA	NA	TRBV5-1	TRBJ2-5	CASSFGMEETQYF	TGCGCCAGCAGCTTTGGCATGGAAGAGACCCAGTACTTC
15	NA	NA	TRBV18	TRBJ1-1	CASSPLGQTNTEAFF	TGTGCCAGCTCACCACTAGGCCAGACGAACACTGAAGCTTTCTTT
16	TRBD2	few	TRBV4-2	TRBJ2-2	CASSQGLAVNTGELFF	TGTGCCAGCAGCCAGGGACTAGCGGTGAACACCGGGGAGCTGTTTTTT